One and the same sample provided the 31 T cell receptor beta chains below, sequenced in a study of blood T cell repertoires in COVID-19. Here immunoSEQ multiplex PCR was the method, and the copy in TCRdb shows in-frame clones only, minus some. The table lists 130,000 or so clones, 84% of them singletons. The source material was PBMCs or T cells enriched from blood (not recorded which). These receptors were collected from a man aged 40-50 years with acute COVID-19.

This rearrangement joins TRBV3-1 (or the pseudogene TRBV3-2) to TRBJ1-5; D ambiguous. This CDR3 is built from 15 residues. The germline V gene encodes CDR1 LGHDT and CDR2 YNNKEL (reference sequence). Trimming stripped 1 base from V and 3 bases from J, with 10 bases between. CDR3 sequence reads: CASSQGTDFNQPQHF. The CDR3 DNA reads TGTGCCAGCAGCCAAGGAACGGACTTCAATCAGCCCCAGCATTTT.

The DNA for the CDR3 is TGTGCCAGCAGCTTAGGGACAGGTGGCAACGGGGAGCTGTTTTTT. Protein product: CASSLGTGGNGELFF. V and J are TRBV11-3 and TRBJ2-2; 7 positions agree with TRBD1. The CDR3 runs to 15 residues. V was pared by 1 base and J by 7 bases, with 6 bases of the junction left unmatched. Per the germline V gene, CDR1 is SGHNT and CDR2 is YENEEA. Full variable domain (missing parts from reference TRBV11-3 and TRBJ2-2): EAGVVQSPRYKIIEKKQPVAFWCNPISGHNTLYWYLQNLGQGPELLIRYENEEAVDDSQLPKDRFSAERLKGVDSTLKIQPAELGDSAVYLCASSLGTGGNGELFFGEGSRLTVL.

The gene calls are TRBV9 and TRBJ2-7; no firm D call. Germline CDR1 reads SGDLS; CDR2 reads YYNGEE. The CDR3 totals 11 residues. V was trimmed by 0 bases and J by 5 bases, leaving 3 bases between them. The CDR3 loop reads CASSVDNEQYF. In DNA form, the CDR3 reads TGTGCCAGCAGCGTAGACAACGAGCAGTACTTC.

The chain joins TRBV5-4 to TRBJ2-7, with D possibly TRBD1 on 5 matching bases. The V end was cut by 0 bases, the J end by 3 bases, with 7 bases between. In germline, CDR1 is SGHNT, CDR2 YYREEE (reference sequence). The CDR3 has 13 amino acids. The CDR3 is CASSLVDSYEQYF. The CDR3 nucleotides read TGTGCCAGCAGCTTGGTTGACAGCTACGAGCAGTACTTC.

The CDR3 DNA reads as TGTGCCAGCAGCAATGACAGGGTAAACACTGAAGCTTTCTTT. This translates into CASSNDRVNTEAFF. The chain links TRBV7-2 to TRBJ1-1; TRBD1 matches 7 bases. V was clipped by 5 bases and J by 2 bases; unmatched bases: 5. This CDR3 is built from 14 residues. CDR1 is SGHTA and CDR2 is FQGNSA in the germline V gene.

V usage is TRBV7-2 and J usage is TRBJ2-5; 14 bases are shared with TRBD2. CDR1 and CDR2 from the germline V gene are SGHTA and FQGNSA. The CDR3 extends over 16 amino acids. The ends lost 5 bases at V and 5 bases at J; junction bases unmatched: 7. In nucleotides, the CDR3 is TGTGCCAGCAGCGGGGGGACTAGCGGGAGAAGTGAGACCCAGTACTTC. This codes for CASSGGTSGRSETQYF.

The chain carries TRBV29-1 and TRBJ2-7; no firm D call. Between the trimmed V and J ends, which lost 4 bases and 3 bases, there was a span of 13 bases. The CDR3 sequence is 13 residues long. The germline V gene has CDR1 SQVTM and CDR2 ANQGSEA. CDR3 region: CSVAKGHYYEQYF. CDR3 sequence (DNA): TGCAGCGTTGCGAAAGGTCACTACTACGAGCAGTACTTC.

The gene calls are TRBV7-3 and TRBJ1-2; D may be TRBD1 (6 bases). The CDR3 is made up of 13 amino acids. V lost 5 bases and J 8 bases, leaving 15 bases between the germline ends. The germline CDR1 and CDR2 sequences are SGHTA and FQGTGA. In DNA, the CDR3 is TGTGCCAGCAGCCCAGAAGGGGGGGGCGGCTACACCTTC. Amino acids: CASSPEGGGGYTF.

This sequence joins TRBV7-2 and TRBJ1-5; 9 positions agree with TRBD1. Germline loops: CDR1 SGHTA, CDR2 FQGNSA. The CDR3 runs to 15 residues. The J segment lost 7 bases and the V segment lost 2 bases, leaving 6 bases of the junction unmatched. The CDR3 is CASSLKATGGQPQHF. For the CDR3, the DNA is TGTGCCAGCAGCTTAAAGGCGACAGGGGGGCAGCCCCAGCATTTT.

This rearrangement joins TRBV9 to TRBJ1-2; D gene unclear. The CDR3 totals 12 residues. Germline V CDR1 and CDR2: SGDLS, YYNGEE. V gave up 0 bases and J gave up 8 bases, with 8 bases separating them. Written as DNA, the CDR3 is TGTGCCAGCAGCGTAGTTCCGGGAGGCTACACCTTC. This translates into CASSVVPGGYTF.

This clone turned up a few times. The chain combines TRBV18 with TRBJ1-4; D is uncertain. Germline CDR1 reads KGHSH; CDR2 reads LQKENI. V dropped 3 bases and J dropped 0 bases, with 11 bases sitting between them. CDR3 length equals 16 residues. CDR3 loop: CASSPDWRATNEKLFF. The CDR3 coding sequence is TGTGCCAGCTCACCGGACTGGCGTGCAACTAATGAAAAACTGTTTTTT.

This chain connects TRBV7-3 to TRBJ2-1; D possibly corresponds to TRBD1 (5 bases). The CDR3 loop spans 16 amino acids. The germline gives CDR1 SGHTA, CDR2 FQGTGA. Trimming pared 5 bases from V and 4 bases from J, leaving 18 bases between. CDR3 bases: TGTGCCAGCAGCCAGGGTCATGACATACGATACAATGAGCAGTTCTTC. As protein: CASSQGHDIRYNEQFF.

The chain joins TRBV7-9 to TRBJ2-1, with D possibly TRBD2 on 6 matching bases. Trimming pared 3 bases from V and 10 bases from J, leaving 10 bases between. Germline-derived CDR1 and CDR2 are SEHNR and FQNEAQ (reference sequence). CDR3 length equals 12 residues. The CDR3 nucleotides read TGTGCCAGCAGCTTTACTAGCAAAGAGCAGTTCTTC. This sequence encodes CASSFTSKEQFF.

This clone appeared a few times. This chain connects TRBV3-1 (or the pseudogene TRBV3-2) to TRBJ2-1; 7 bases agree with TRBD2. Per germline, CDR1 LGHDT and CDR2 YNNKEL (reference sequence). The CDR3 extends over 15 amino acids. The ends lost 5 bases at V and 5 bases at J; junction bases unmatched: 9. CDR3 nucleotide sequence: TGTGCCAGCAGCTCCGGGACTACAAATCACAATGAGCAGTTCTTC. Protein sequence: CASSSGTTNHNEQFF.

The chain employs TRBV12-3 or TRBV12-4 and TRBJ1-1; D is uncertain. This CDR3 has 11 amino acids. With 3 bases removed from V and 5 bases from J, the gap between germline ends came to 4 bases. CDR3 amino acids: CASSFSTEAFF. The CDR3 bases are TGTGCCAGCAGTTTCAGTACTGAAGCTTTCTTT.

The chain couples TRBV5-4 to TRBJ1-3, with 10 bases matching TRBD1. Germline assignment: CDR1 SGHNT and CDR2 YYREEE (reference sequence). The J segment lost 7 bases and the V segment lost 0 bases, leaving 7 bases of the junction unmatched. The CDR3 runs to 16 residues. The CDR3 reads CASSLDGGQGYNTIYF. DNA of the CDR3: TGTGCCAGCAGCTTGGATGGGGGACAGGGGTACAACACCATATATTTT.

This clone was picked up one time. The J gene is TRBJ1-4, the V gene TRBV18, with 8 bases that match TRBD1. After removal of 3 bases from V and 8 bases from J, the junction contained 14 bases not matched to a gene. The CDR3 has 17 amino acids. Germline V CDR1 and CDR2: KGHSH, LQKENI. The CDR3 loop reads CASSPPLLTGEGEKLFF. CDR3 nucleotide sequence: TGTGCCAGCTCACCTCCCCTTTTGACAGGGGAGGGGGAAAAACTGTTTTTT.

This chain uses TRBV27 with TRBJ2-5; D remains ambiguous. This CDR3 spans 14 amino acids. CDR1 is MNHEY, CDR2 SMNVEV, per germline (reference sequence). V lost 2 bases and J lost 1, with 8 bases in between. CDR3 loop: CASSLRGFQETQYF. DNA of the CDR3: TGTGCCAGCAGTTTAAGAGGATTCCAAGAGACCCAGTACTTC.

The chain uses TRBV2 and TRBJ1-1; no reliable D call. The CDR3 totals 14 residues. The V gene lost 7 bases and the J gene lost 4 bases, with 16 bases spanning the gap. Per germline, CDR1 SNHLY and CDR2 FYNNEI. The CDR3 reads CASTRQSGSTEAFF. CDR3 sequence (DNA): TGTGCCAGCACCCGCCAGTCGGGGAGCACTGAAGCTTTCTTT. Based on the CDR3 plus reference TRBV2 and TRBJ1-1, the full variable domain is EPEVTQTPSHQVTQMGQEVILRCVPISNHLYFYWYRQILGQKVEFLVSFYNNEISEKSEIFDDQFSVERPDGSNFTLKIRSTKLEDSAMYFCASTRQSGSTEAFFGQGTRLTVV.

V and J are TRBV7-2 and TRBJ1-2, with D unclear. The CDR3 runs 16 residues. V was pared by 1 base and J by 1 base, with 13 bases between. Germline CDR1 SGHTA, CDR2 FQGNSA. For the CDR3, the DNA is TGTGCCAGCAGCTTAGACTTGGCCCGGAGTAACTATGGCTACACCTTC. It codes for CASSLDLARSNYGYTF.

This clone was seen only once. The rearrangement joins TRBV3-1 (or the pseudogene TRBV3-2) to TRBJ2-7; 8 bases agree with TRBD2. Trimming took 5 bases from V and 3 from J; bases not matched to a gene: 9. CDR1 and CDR2 from the germline V gene are LGHDT and YNNKEL (reference sequence). This CDR3 is 15 amino acids long. The CDR3 loop reads CASSNEHTSGYEQYF. Here the CDR3 DNA reads TGTGCCAGCAGCAACGAACACACTAGCGGCTACGAGCAGTACTTC.

The chain uses TRBV4-1 and TRBJ2-1; D unclear. Trimming pared 1 base from V and 6 bases from J, leaving 13 bases between. The CDR3 loop spans 15 amino acids. Germline CDR1 MGHRA, CDR2 YSYEKL. For the CDR3, the DNA is TGCGCCAGCAGCCAAGGGTGGGCCCCCCTCAATGAGCAGTTCTTC. Translating gives CASSQGWAPLNEQFF.

The chain recombines TRBV12-5 with TRBJ2-1, with D unresolved. Germline CDR1 and CDR2: LGHNT and FRNRAP. Trimming stripped 5 bases from V and 2 bases from J, with 10 bases between. CDR3 length equals 14 residues. The CDR3 region has the DNA TGTGCTAGTGGTGACGGGTTGGCCTACAATGAGCAGTTCTTC. Protein: CASGDGLAYNEQFF.

This clone was seen once. The chain carries TRBV19 and TRBJ1-1; TRBD1 is a possible D gene (6 bases). In germline, CDR1 is LNHDA, CDR2 SQIVND (reference sequence). Trimming took 8 bases from V and 4 from J, leaving 14 bases between them. The length of the CDR3 is 13 residues. The CDR3 region is CASSQGWVTEAFF. The CDR3 region has the DNA TGTGCCAGTTCGCAGGGGTGGGTCACTGAAGCTTTCTTT.

This clone appeared once. This chain links TRBV29-1 with TRBJ1-5, with D hard to call. Per germline, CDR1 SQVTM and CDR2 ANQGSEA. Trimming took 5 bases from V and 2 from J, leaving 10 bases between them. The CDR3 extends over 13 amino acids. For the CDR3, the DNA is TGCAGCGTTATGGAAGGAGGCAATCAGCCCCAGCATTTT. This translates into CSVMEGGNQPQHF.

The sample holds a few counts of this clone. Other DNA sequences from this sample encode an identical CDR3 as well. This sequence joins TRBV5-1 and TRBJ2-2; D gene ambiguous. The germline V gene encodes CDR1 SGHRS and CDR2 YFSETQ. The CDR3 covers 14 residues. Deletions cut 0 bases from V and 4 bases from J, with 7 bases between. The CDR3 reads CASSLGRVTGELFF. DNA for the CDR3: TGCGCCAGCAGCTTGGGCCGGGTCACCGGGGAGCTGTTTTTT.

The rearrangement uses TRBV5-1 and TRBJ1-2; 8 bases map to TRBD1. The germline CDR1 and CDR2 sequences are SGHRS and YFSETQ. V shed 6 bases and J 6 bases; nucleotides not matched to a gene: 4. The CDR3 is 12 residues long. The CDR3 DNA is TGCGCCAGCAATGGACAGGGCGATGGCTACACCTTC. Protein product: CASNGQGDGYTF.

This clone occurred a few times. V is TRBV28 and J is TRBJ2-7; possibly TRBD2 for D (7 bases). Per the germline V gene, CDR1 is MDHEN and CDR2 is SYDVKM. V shed 5 bases and J shed 0 bases, with 14 bases lying between them. CDR3 size: 15 residues. The CDR3 protein is CASSPGGGSSYEQYF. The CDR3 DNA follows: TGTGCCAGCAGTCCCGGGGGCGGGAGCTCCTACGAGCAGTACTTC.

The chain uses TRBV12-5 and TRBJ2-1; 13 bases are a match to TRBD2. CDR1 is LGHNT and CDR2 is FRNRAP in the germline V gene. V lost 0 bases, J lost 5 bases, and 7 bases stayed unmatched. The CDR3 runs 18 residues. CDR3 DNA: TGTGCTAGTGGTTTGGTACGGACTAGCGGGAGTTTCAACAATGAGCAGTTCTTC. As protein: CASGLVRTSGSFNNEQFF.

The chain recombines TRBV24-1 with TRBJ2-1, with 7 bases identical to TRBD2. V lost 6 bases and J lost 4; bases outside the gene matches: 20. From germline, CDR1 is KGHDR and CDR2 SFDVKD. CDR3 length equals 19 residues. CDR3 DNA sequence: TGTGCCACCAGTTCCATCTTTTGGCCTCTAGCGGACTTATACAATGAGCAGTTCTTC. Translation: CATSSIFWPLADLYNEQFF.

The chain links TRBV5-1 to TRBJ1-4, with D uncertain. The CDR3 is made up of 14 amino acids. Germline V gene sequence: CDR1 SGHRS, CDR2 YFSETQ. The V end was cut by 0 bases, the J end by 7 bases, with 10 bases between. The CDR3 spells CASSLDGSSEKLFF. CDR3 DNA sequence: TGCGCCAGCAGCTTGGACGGTTCGAGTGAAAAACTGTTTTTT.